This T cell receptor beta chain was sequenced during a study of T cell responses to AZD1222 COVID-19 vaccine. The CDR3 runs 20 residues. Some clones are missing from TCRdb's copy, which holds only in-frame ones; the method was immunoSEQ multiplex PCR. This table holds 150,000 to 200,000 clones, under 95% found once. Of note for this clone: Its antigen is not known.

Study-level results: Targeting of unmutated variant regions was reportedly seen in nearly half of spike-specific TCRs. The repertoires were collected only after the peak T cell response. White British ancestry dominated among donors, who included more females, and clonal diversity was possibly underestimated.

The sequencing here drew on peripheral blood, taken 28 days after the second AZD1222 dose. The origin of this receptor is an adult who received the AZD1222 COVID-19 vaccine. The genes are TRBV21-1 and TRBJ1-1; TRBD1 reflects the table's D call only, with no check against the DNA. TRBV21-1 is a pseudogene segment. The CDR3 loop reads CASSNRETGANQCPGTEAFF. In DNA form, the CDR3 reads TGTGCCAGCAGCAATAGGGAGACAGGGGCCAACCAATGCCCCGGAACTGAAGCTTTCTTT.